This paragraph covers one T cell receptor beta chain sequence. No cognate antigen has been identified for it. The sample holds no much larger clone one base away, and base qualities are not on file. These data originate in a study of cytomegalovirus exposure and HLA in healthy donors (dated by TCRdb to about 2017). Regarding the research as a whole: An earlier analysis of around 600 of the donors reported more than 250 Gb of sequence data and some 100 million unique TCR beta sequences from about 200 million T cells. Along with the approximately 600-subject first cohort, a separate validation cohort of over a hundred different subjects was used. All discovery cohort repertoires had been generated using a single sequencing platform. An early release that covered around 590 HLA-typed donors contained approximately 300 gigabases of sequencing data and 65 million to 100 million unique TCR sequences. High-throughput TCR immunosequencing, statistical association of individual TCRs with disease status, and machine learning were combined to predict cytomegalovirus infection status. The study used immunosequencing to profile the T cell repertoires of approximately 650 subjects and linked those repertoires to cytomegalovirus serostatus. The number of donors typed differed by locus, with about 629-640 for A, B, C, DRB1 and DQB1, roughly 520 for DQA1, 600 to 610 for DPA1, and approximately 470 for DPB1. A later analysis re-analyzed previously published TCR beta repertoires from hundreds of donors and added high-resolution HLA genotyping to study TCR occurrence patterns. An earlier analysis of roughly 580 of the donors used high-throughput TCR beta sequencing to judge whether each TCR beta V gene segment behaved as functional or pseudogenic. The study aimed to test whether signatures of past pathogen exposure could be identified by cataloging public T cell receptors. Rather than drawing on any new phenotypic data, the later analysis identified candidate immune exposures from TCR beta sequences and the way those sequences occurred across donors. Class I and class II HLA loci were covered by the typing at four-digit resolution. In a later genetic analysis, genome-wide SNP genotypes for about 65% of the roughly 700 donors were used, and that subset was treated as a discovery cohort. Across under 500 genotyped donors of the cohort, an average of roughly 250,000 unique TCR beta nucleotide sequences per donor were sequenced, and roughly 17% of those sequences were non-productive. Of the 350 to 450 genotyped donors, roughly 80% were placed in the genetic ancestry cluster associated with self-reported Caucasian donors. Alongside the repertoire data, information on donor age, sex, ethnicity and CMV serostatus was compiled. A handful of DR-DQ haplotypes were treated as single units for association and clustering because of strong linkage in the cohort. The full study reports these points: In a later analysis, TCR association rates were found to vary across HLA loci, with the most associated TCRs seen for DRB1 alleles and the fewest for HLA-C alleles. In a later analysis, HLA-associated TCR beta chains showed more clonal expansion and lower generation probabilities than non-associated chains that were equally common. Because HLA typing was missing for some donors at each locus, association tests included only the typed subset. A later genetic analysis reported fewer N-insertions in productive TCRs among donors in an Asian-associated ancestry cluster than the roughly 670-donor mean. A cluster of highly shared sequence variants was judged likely to represent a technical artifact of the sequencing pipeline. A later genetic analysis associated a missense DCLRE1C variant with V-gene and J-gene trimming of TCR beta chains, and an independent cohort replicated the association. Some IMGT-functional V segments, including TRBV6-2 and TRBV6-3, could not be distinguished by the 87-base-pair reads and were therefore excluded. A later analysis reported that several top co-occurrence clusters appeared linked to parvovirus B19, influenza, CMV and Epstein-Barr virus. A further reported finding was that TCR beta sequences accurately predicted the HLA-A and HLA-B alleles for most subjects in the first cohort. CMV serostatus was the only immune exposure information available for the cohort. Linkage disequilibrium might explain the correlated functional status among segregating V segments, but an unknown experimental factor could not be ruled out. An earlier analysis of several hundred of the donors showed that most TCR beta V segments appeared in productive rearrangements either about 87% or about 30% of the time, which broadly matched IMGT annotations. Across donors, most TCR sequences were observed very rarely, whereas some public TCRs were present in many individuals. The study gave a list of about 170 TCR beta chains associated with cytomegalovirus. About 15 rarely observed V segments, including chromosome 9 orphons, were excluded from the earlier analysis of a few hundred of the donors because counts were too low. When HLA alleles, especially DR and DQ, strongly co-occurred, attributing TCR associations to individual alleles was difficult. Only TCR beta chains were sequenced in this cohort, and the absence of alpha or paired-chain data limited detectable features. Cytomegalovirus status was reported to be diagnosed by the classifier with high specificity and sensitivity in both the original and validation cohorts. A later analysis associated about 16,000 TCR beta sequences with specific HLA alleles at a false discovery rate of 0.05. The authors suggested that the approach could potentially be generalized to other disease states and immunological phenotypes. In a later analysis, most CMV-associated TCR beta chains were found to appear HLA-restricted, with HLA associations seemingly driven largely by CMV exposure. Presence/absence analyses assumed roughly uniform sequencing depth across donors, an assumption that may not hold. A few of the identified cytomegalovirus-associated TCR beta chains were confirmed in vitro to be specific for cytomegalovirus antigens.

CDR1 and CDR2, per the germline V gene, are MGHDK and SYGVNS. V drops 6 bases and J drops 3 bases, leaving 6 bases in between. From the cysteine through the phenylalanine, the CDR3 covers 11 amino acids. The CDR3 DNA has 33 bases and is translated from base 1. The cohort was made up of 500 to 850 healthy bone marrow donors. Cohort members were all nominally healthy when sampled, although unrecorded immune exposures were likely present. The donor was CMV seropositive and was included in the group of 300 or so seropositive cohort members. A peripheral blood sample was provided by each donor, and peripheral blood mononuclear cells were used for TCR beta sequencing. The Qiagen DNeasy Blood Extraction Kit was used to extract genomic DNA from the blood cell samples. Libraries came from the immunoSEQ multiplex PCR assay. A mixture of 60 forward primers for TCR Vbeta segments and 13 reverse primers for TCR Jbeta segments was used in the multiplex PCR. The CDR3 region of rearranged TCR beta genes was amplified from genomic DNA by a multiplex PCR assay. The Illumina HiSeq System was used to sequence the amplified TCR beta libraries as 87-base-pair reads. The study's own analysis went as follows. Across the 500 to 850 repertoires, a later analysis counted tens of millions of unique TCR beta chains, around 10 million of which were shared by at least two donors. Raw reads were error-corrected and collapsed into unique sequences by a nearest-neighbor algorithm in which closely related sequences were merged to remove PCR and sequencing errors. CDR3 sequences were aligned to IMGT reference sequences to assign V, D and J gene segments. For a sequence to be retained, at least a six-nucleotide match to both a V gene segment and a J gene segment was required. Rearrangements were classified as productive when the CDR3 lacked stop codons and remained in frame with V and J, and all other rearrangements were classified as non-productive. CDR3 was defined according to IMGT convention as the region running from the second conserved V-encoded cysteine to the conserved J-encoded phenylalanine. In an earlier analysis of 500 to 650 of the donors, sequences lacking an unambiguous match to a single V gene segment were excluded. An earlier analysis of several hundred of the donors called V segments functional above 56.7% productive rearrangements and segregating when the between-donor standard deviation exceeded 5%. A statistical classification framework was built for diagnosing cytomegalovirus status from the catalog of TCR beta chain sequences. In a later analysis, TCR nucleotide sequences were compared against IMGT/GENE-DB human TR gene sequences so that V and J genes could be assigned. A later analysis assigned CDR3 sequences and most-parsimonious VDJ recombination scenarios with the TCRdist pipeline. A later analysis defined each TCR beta chain by its CDR3 amino acid sequence plus V-gene family, and excluded reads lacking a unique V-gene family. In a later analysis, 450 to 600 highly shared, low-generation-probability nucleotide sequences were removed to address suspected cross-contamination and a sequencing artifact. A later analysis calculated a clonal expansion index for each public chain from normalized within-repertoire ranks of inferred template counts. In a later analysis, generation probabilities were computed using a VDJ recombination model fitted to out-of-frame rearrangements, and the results were checked against IGoR. A later analysis scored TCR-TCR, TCR-HLA and TCR-CMV co-occurrence with hypergeometric tests, applying a repertoire-size bias correction to TCR pairs. A later analysis estimated false discovery rates by permuting HLA or CMV assignments 20 times. In a later analysis, co-occurring TCRs were grouped with DBSCAN, and TCRdist sequence similarity was added when clustering was performed within HLA-allele-positive subsets. Co-occurrence clustering excluded repertoires with fewer than 30,000 or more than 120,000 public chains, plus five with anomalous nucleotide sharing. TCRdb provides this immuneACCESS table in a form limited to in-frame rearrangements. Some clones are lacking; in checked studies, under half of them reflect an unresolved V gene, and why the rest are absent is not known. V, J and clone size are those of that table, while D and trimming were read from the DNA. For this sample the table gives around 140,000 clones, of which around 78% were detected only once. The top ten hold about 1.8% of the sample.

This TCR was sampled from a female donor in good health and CMV-seropositive. The chain is made from TRBV25-1 and TRBJ2-7; a confident D gene designation cannot be given. The sample consisted of PBMCs. DNA sequence: TGTGCCAGCAGCAAAATCTACGAGCAGTACTTC. This sequence encodes CASSKIYEQYF.